A single sample gave rise to the 29 T cell receptor delta chains below, sequenced in a study of gamma-delta T cells after stem cell transplantation. TCRdb re-identified clones in the RT-PCR reads via CATT. The table includes roughly 970 delta-chain clones, 9.5% to 15% detected once. Material for sequencing was gamma-delta T cells. Receptors originate from a human donor. It is not recorded whose cells these are; they may come from a transplant donor.

This clone came up a few times. TCRdb's protein for this DNA is that of a much larger clone and differs from the translation at residue 5, likely a read error; the protein shown is the DNA translation. The chain uses TRDV2 and TRDJ1, with TRDD3 matching 9 bases. CDR1 and CDR2 from the germline V gene are GEAIGNYY and EKD. Trimming took 2 bases from V and 0 from J; bases not matched to a gene: 12. The CDR3 is made up of 18 amino acids. CDR3 amino acids: CACDSLSILGDYTDKLIF. For the CDR3, the DNA is TGTGCCTGTGACAGCCTCTCGATACTGGGGGACTACACCGATAAACTCATCTTT.

V is TRAV29/DV5 and J is TRDJ1, with TRDD2 identical over 7 bases. With 2 bases clipped from V and 9 bases from J, the junction kept 25 bases outside the gene matches. This CDR3 region has 18 residues. The V gene's germline CDR1 is NSMFDY and CDR2 ISSIKDK. CDR3 bases: TGTGCAGCAAGGCCGGTCCTTCCTTATACTAAAAAGAGCGGGGAACTCATCTTT. It translates to CAARPVLPYTKKSGELIF.

As concerns this clone: At one end, the junction sequence differs from germline, possibly due to a read error. Other nucleotide sequences in the sample specify the same CDR3. The chain couples TRDV2 to TRDJ2, with 12 bases lining up with TRDD3. CDR1 GEAIGNYY and CDR2 EKD come from the germline V gene. This CDR3 is built from 20 residues. The DNA for the CDR3 is TGCGCCTGTGACCCCATCAGTCTCGTACTGGGGGATACCAATAAAGCCCAACTCTTCTTT. As protein: CACDPISLVLGDTNKAQLFF.

The chain employs TRDV2 and TRDJ3, with 9 bases fitting TRDD3. The CDR3 totals 20 residues. V lost 3 bases, J lost 1 base, and 12 bases stayed unmatched. CDR1 is GEAIGNYY and CDR2 is EKD in the germline V gene. The CDR3 loop reads CACDPVQGDTVSWDTRQMFF. In DNA form, the CDR3 reads TGTGCCTGTGACCCTGTTCAGGGGGATACCGTATCCTGGGACACCCGACAGATGTTTTTC.

This clone was seen more than once but under ten times. This rearrangement joins TRDV1 to TRDJ1, with a possible D match to TRDD3 (6 bases). CDR1 is TSWWSYY and CDR2 is QGS in the germline V gene. The CDR3 consists of 20 residues. The V and J ends lost 0 bases and 6 bases respectively, with 29 bases between them. This chain's CDR3 is CALGELGPRPPRPGEYKLIF. DNA of the CDR3: TGTGCTCTTGGGGAACTAGGTCCCAGGCCGCCCCGGCCGGGGGAATATAAACTCATCTTT.

This clone showed up just a few times. A single base separates this from a much larger clone, so it may be a read error. The chain links TRDV2 to TRDJ3; 12 positions match TRDD3. CDR3 length: 21 residues. V lost 0 bases and J lost 1; bases outside the gene matches: 9. Germline-derived CDR1 and CDR2 are GEAIGNYY and EKD. In nucleotides, the CDR3 is TGTGCCTGTGACACCGCGTCGTCTGGGGGATACGATTCCTGGGACACCCGACAGATGTTTTTC. It is translated as CACDTASSGGYDSWDTRQMFF.

The V gene is TRDV2, the J gene TRDJ1; D ambiguous. Here the J gene came from matching the DNA to germline, since TCRdb omits it. Trimming stripped 9 bases from V and 0 bases from J, with 19 bases between. Germline CDR1 is GEAIGNYY and CDR2 is EKD. The CDR3 totals 15 residues. The CDR3 sequence is CAGRSVSRDTDKLIF. CDR3 nucleotide sequence: TGTGCCGGGAGGTCCGTCAGTAGGGACACCGATAAACTCATCTTT.

This sequence joins TRDV2 and TRDJ1, with 8 positions matching TRDD3. In the absence of a J gene in TCRdb, the DNA was matched to germline to assign it here. J lost 0 bases, V lost 2 bases, and 10 bases had no gene match. Germline V gene lookup returns CDR1 GEAIGNYY and CDR2 EKD. The CDR3 length is 17 residues. Here the CDR3 reads CACDRLGGTGYTDKLIF. As DNA, the CDR3 is TGTGCCTGTGACAGACTGGGGGGCACCGGGTACACCGATAAACTCATCTTT.

With respect to this clone: This sequence is one base from a far larger clone and is likely a read error. This sample includes further DNA sequences coding for the same CDR3. The rearrangement uses TRDV1 and TRDJ1; TRDD3 aligns across 12 bases. The V segment lost 2 bases and the J segment 2 bases; nucleotides outside the gene matches: 24. Germline lookup yields CDR1 TSWWSYY and CDR2 QGS. CDR3 length equals 23 residues. CDR3 sequence (DNA): TGTGCTCTTGGGGAATTAGTTGTCCTACGGACTGCTGGGGGATACGGGAATACCGATAAACTCATCTTT. Residues: CALGELVVLRTAGGYGNTDKLIF.

The chain couples TRAV29/DV5 to TRDJ1, with D perhaps TRDD3 (6 bases). This CDR3 comprises 20 residues. The V gene's germline CDR1 is NSMFDY and CDR2 ISSIKDK. V lost 0 bases, J lost 1 base, and 28 bases lay in between. DNA of the CDR3: TGTGCAGCAAGCGCTTCCCGCGGGGATGGGTCGTCCAGAATCACCGATAAACTCATCTTT. This translates into CAASASRGDGSSRITDKLIF.

By frequency in the sample, this clone is medium-sized. The gene calls are TRDV1 and TRDJ2; TRDD3 matches at 12 bases. The junction had 8 bases not matched to a gene; V was cut back by 0 bases and J by 0 bases. The length of the CDR3 is 20 residues. Per germline, CDR1 TSWWSYY and CDR2 QGS. CDR3 bases: TGTGCTCTTGGGGAACTCGAAGTACTGGGGGATACTCCTTTGACAGCACAACTCTTCTTT. Residues: CALGELEVLGDTPLTAQLFF.

This clone was seen a few times. CDR3: CACDTVGFYTDKLIF. As DNA, the CDR3 is TGTGCCTGTGACACCGTAGGCTTCTACACCGATAAACTCATCTTT. V and J are TRDV2 and TRDJ1; the D is unclear. This CDR3 region has 15 residues. CDR1 and CDR2 (germline): GEAIGNYY, EKD. V was trimmed by 0 bases and J by 0 bases, leaving 10 bases between them.

This clone is hyperexpanded (1% or more) within its sample. Additional DNA sequences in this sample encode the identical CDR3. This chain connects TRDV2 to TRDJ1; 13 positions match TRDD3. From germline, CDR1 is GEAIGNYY and CDR2 EKD. J was trimmed by 0 bases and V by 2 bases; bases with no gene match: 5. The CDR3 has 17 amino acids. The CDR3 reads CACDSLLGDTHTDKLIF. CDR3 nucleotide sequence: TGTGCCTGTGACAGCCTACTGGGGGATACGCACACCGATAAACTCATCTTT.

The chain is built from TRDV2 and TRDJ3; TRDD3 agrees at 7 bases. Germline lookup yields CDR1 GEAIGNYY and CDR2 EKD. The CDR3 runs to 19 residues. The J segment lost 0 bases and the V segment lost 2 bases, leaving 9 bases of the junction unmatched. The CDR3 is CACDMAGGRSSWDTRQMFF. The CDR3, as DNA: TGTGCCTGTGACATGGCTGGGGGTAGGAGCTCCTGGGACACCCGACAGATGTTTTTC.

By frequency in the sample, this clone is large. The rearrangement uses TRDV2 and TRDJ1; tentative D call: TRDD3 (6 bases). CDR3 length: 15 residues. Germline values: CDR1 GEAIGNYY, CDR2 EKD. V was cut by 4 bases and J by 3 bases, with 17 bases left in between. CDR3 DNA: TGTGCCTGTGAACCCCTGGGGTACAGGGCCGATAAACTCATCTTT. This translates into CACEPLGYRADKLIF.

This chain joins TRDV2 and TRDJ3; TRDD3 might be the D (5 bases). The germline V and J ends were trimmed by 0 bases and 0 bases, with 11 bases remaining between them. Per the germline V gene, CDR1 is GEAIGNYY and CDR2 is EKD. CDR3 length: 18 amino acids. This CDR3 is CACDTAGTSSWDTRQMFF. The CDR3 nucleotides are TGTGCCTGTGACACCGCTGGGACCAGCTCCTGGGACACCCGACAGATGTTTTTC.

This clone occurred a few times. The chain links TRDV2 to TRDJ1; 10 positions match TRDD3. Germline assignment: CDR1 GEAIGNYY and CDR2 EKD. There are 18 residues in the CDR3. J was trimmed by 8 bases and V by 0 bases; bases with no gene match: 17. The CDR3 coding sequence is TGTGCCTGTGACACCGTACCTACCGGGGGATACGCCGTAGAGAAACTCATCTTT. Protein product: CACDTVPTGGYAVEKLIF.

Turning to this clone: TCRdb's listed protein matches a much larger clone and diverges from this DNA's translation at residue 15, likely through a read error; the protein shown comes from the DNA. This chain's CDR3 is CAASHFSSSFTGSGALIF. The CDR3 coding sequence is TGTGCAGCAAGCCATTTTTCCTCATCCTTTACTGGGTCGGGGGCGCTCATCTTT. This chain uses TRAV29/DV5 with TRDJ1, with D maybe TRDD3 (6 bases). Trimming removed 1 base at V and 11 bases at J, with 33 bases between. CDR3 size: 18 residues. Germline V gene lookup returns CDR1 NSMFDY and CDR2 ISSIKDK.

The chain joins TRDV2 to TRDJ1, with D possibly TRDD3 on 6 matching bases. This CDR3 is 18 amino acids long. From germline, CDR1 is GEAIGNYY and CDR2 EKD. The ends were cut back, 3 bases at V and 3 bases at J, with 25 bases in the middle. CDR3 nucleotide sequence: TGTGCCTGTGACTCCGTACTGGGCCCTGGATCGGACGCCGATAAACTCATCTTT. Translated, it gives CACDSVLGPGSDADKLIF.

This chain joins TRDV2 and TRDJ3, with TRDD3 matching 12 bases. The CDR3 totals 20 residues. Germline V gene data show CDR1 as GEAIGNYY and CDR2 as EKD. The trim removed 3 bases at V and 3 bases at J, leaving 11 bases unmatched. For the CDR3, the DNA is TGTGCCTGTGACCCCATGGTACTGGGGGATACCGGCTGGGACACCCGACAGATGTTTTTC. It specifies CACDPMVLGDTGWDTRQMFF.

The chain couples TRDV2 to TRDJ1; TRDD3 agrees at 9 bases. No J gene was available from TCRdb, and it was assigned here by a germline match of the DNA. This CDR3 spans 17 amino acids. V shed 4 bases, J shed 0 bases, and the junction held 11 bases outside the gene matches. The V gene's germline CDR1 is GEAIGNYY and CDR2 EKD. The CDR3 DNA reads TGTGCCTGTGATGGACTGGGGGAAACGGGGGACACCGATAAACTCATCTTT. Translating gives CACDGLGETGDTDKLIF.

The V and J genes are TRDV3 and TRDJ1, with 10 bases matching TRDD3. TCRdb lists no J gene, so it was determined here by aligning the DNA to germline. CDR1 is TVYSNPD, CDR2 GDNSRS, per germline (reference sequence). V gave up 4 bases and J gave up 5 bases; unmatched junction bases: 22. The CDR3 spans 18 residues. CDR3 DNA sequence: TGTGCCTCTAGCTTCCTGACGTCTTGGGGGATACAGGCGGATAAACTCATCTTT. This encodes CASSFLTSWGIQADKLIF.

This clone is termed large (0.1 to 1%). Other DNA sequences in the sample encode the same CDR3. The rearrangement joins TRDV2 to TRDJ1; 8 bases are a match to TRDD3. From germline, CDR1 is GEAIGNYY and CDR2 EKD. The CDR3 is 16 residues long. After removal of 0 bases from V and 3 bases from J, the junction contained 8 bases not matched to a gene. CDR3 in amino acids: CACDTVSRDTPDKLIF. The CDR3 coding sequence is TGTGCCTGTGACACCGTTTCTCGGGATACGCCCGATAAACTCATCTTT.

Points on this clone: A read error is likely here: a far larger clone is one base away. V is TRDV2 and J is TRDJ1, with 7 positions matching TRDD3. V was pared by 3 bases and J by 2 bases, with 11 bases of the junction left unmatched. CDR3 length: 16 amino acids. CDR1 and CDR2 (germline): GEAIGNYY, EKD. As DNA, the CDR3 is TGTGCCTGTGACTCAGTACTGGGGAAGCCGACCGATAAACTCATCTTT. Translating gives CACDSVLGKPTDKLIF.

This clone was counted a few times. V and J are TRDV1 and TRDJ1, with 9 positions matching TRDD3. CDR3 length: 22 amino acids. The V and J ends lost 5 bases and 2 bases, in that order; junction bases with no gene match: 27. Germline V lookup: CDR1 TSWWSYY, CDR2 QGS. The CDR3 DNA is TGTGCTCTTGGGCACCTAAAAGGCCTTTGGTACTGGGGGAGACGTACAACCGATAAACTCATCTTT. This gives the protein CALGHLKGLWYWGRRTTDKLIF.

The chain joins TRDV2 to TRDJ3; 9 nucleotides match TRDD3. CDR1 GEAIGNYY and CDR2 EKD come from the germline V gene. This CDR3 spans 19 amino acids. V was pared by 1 base and J by 0 bases, with 6 bases of the junction left unmatched. The CDR3 DNA is TGTGCCTGTGACACTCTGGGGGATGAGAACTCCTGGGACACCCGACAGATGTTTTTC. Protein sequence: CACDTLGDENSWDTRQMFF.

V usage is TRDV2 and J usage is TRDJ1; possible D gene TRDD3, 6 bases. Trimming left V 3 bases short and J 0 bases short, with 10 bases between. The CDR3 is 14 residues long. Germline V gene lookup returns CDR1 GEAIGNYY and CDR2 EKD. The CDR3 nucleotides are TGTGCCTGTGACCCCTGGGGAAACACCGATAAACTCATCTTT. This translates into CACDPWGNTDKLIF.

With respect to this clone: With only one base between it and a far larger clone, this is likely a read error. This same CDR3 is encoded by further DNA sequences in the sample. The V call is TRDV2, the J call TRDJ1; 7 bases agree with TRDD3. The length of the CDR3 is 17 residues. V lost 0 bases and J lost 1; bases outside the gene matches: 10. Per the germline V gene, CDR1 is GEAIGNYY and CDR2 is EKD. The CDR3 nucleotides are TGTGCCTGTGACACCGTGCTGGGGGCCCCGGTCACCGATAAACTCATCTTT. Encoded protein: CACDTVLGAPVTDKLIF.

The chain links TRDV2 to TRDJ1; 7 bases line up with TRDD3. Looked up from germline, CDR1 is GEAIGNYY and CDR2 is EKD. The CDR3 contains 18 residues. V lost 5 bases, J lost 0 bases, and 17 bases stayed unmatched. CDR3 residues: CACVPLLGGSRYTDKLIF. The CDR3 coding sequence is TGTGCCTGTGTCCCCCTACTAGGGGGATCGAGGTACACCGATAAACTCATCTTT.